This T cell receptor beta chain was identified during a study of tumor-infiltrating lymphocytes in primary liver carcinoma. TCR beta cDNA was prepared out of around 460 ng total RNA by means of a constant-region primer. ARM-PCR, slightly modified, supplied the TCR beta libraries through three nested multiplex PCR rounds. TRBV1-TRBV30 forward primers and a C-beta reverse primer were used in the first two PCR rounds, which each ran for nine to ten cycles. TCRdb ran MiXCR on the multiplex PCR reads and lists one entry per CDR3 protein. Here the sample spans about 35,000 distinct CDR3 sequences, roughly 70% being singletons. This CDR3 spans 16 amino acids. Deletions cut 7 bases from V and 0 bases from J, with 19 bases between. Germline V CDR1 and CDR2: SEHNR, FQNEAQ (reference sequence). The roughly 18-32 mg bulk tissue piece was not sorted before simultaneous RNA and DNA extraction.

The chain carries TRBV7-9 and TRBJ2-7; D uncertain. This clonotype was obtained from a man in his forties with primary liver carcinoma and hepatitis B virus infection. Source material: liver tumor tissue from sampling region 4. Subset: tumor region T4, right-lateral pole. The CDR3 is CASTPSHHLSSYEQYF. DNA for the CDR3: TGTGCCAGCACCCCAAGCCATCATTTGAGCTCCTACGAGCAGTACTTC.